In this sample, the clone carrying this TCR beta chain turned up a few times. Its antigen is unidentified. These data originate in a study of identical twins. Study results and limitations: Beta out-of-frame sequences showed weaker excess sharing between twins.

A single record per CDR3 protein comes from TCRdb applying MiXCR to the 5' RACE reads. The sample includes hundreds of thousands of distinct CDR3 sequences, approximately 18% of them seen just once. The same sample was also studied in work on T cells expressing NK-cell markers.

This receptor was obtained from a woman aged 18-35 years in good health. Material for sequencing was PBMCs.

The CDR3 coding sequence is TGTGCCAGCAGCAAGGACAGGGCTGGGGAGCTGTTTTTT. Its translation is CASSKDRAGELFF. V gene TRBV5-6 combines with J gene TRBJ2-2; 8 bases are shared with TRBD1. This CDR3 region has 13 residues. V lost 4 bases to trimming and J lost 8 bases; unmatched junction nucleotides: 4. Germline values: CDR1 SGHDT, CDR2 YYEEEE.